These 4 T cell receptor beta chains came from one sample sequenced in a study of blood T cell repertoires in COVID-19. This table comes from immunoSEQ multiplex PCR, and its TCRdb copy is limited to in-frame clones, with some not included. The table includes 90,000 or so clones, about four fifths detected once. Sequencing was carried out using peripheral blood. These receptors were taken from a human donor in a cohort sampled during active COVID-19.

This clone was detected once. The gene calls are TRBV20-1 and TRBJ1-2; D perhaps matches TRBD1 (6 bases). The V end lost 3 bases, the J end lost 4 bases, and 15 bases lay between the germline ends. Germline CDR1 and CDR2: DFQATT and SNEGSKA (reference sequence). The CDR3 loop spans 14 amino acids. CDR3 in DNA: TGCAGTGCTAGTATTGGGGACAAGATCTATGGCTACACCTTC. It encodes CSASIGDKIYGYTF.

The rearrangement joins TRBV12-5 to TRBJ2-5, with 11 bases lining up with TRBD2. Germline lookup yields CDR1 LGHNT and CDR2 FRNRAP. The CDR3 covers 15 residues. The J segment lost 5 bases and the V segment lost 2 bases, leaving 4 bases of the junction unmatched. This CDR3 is CASGLSLAGVETQYF. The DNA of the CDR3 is TGTGCTAGTGGTTTGTCACTAGCGGGAGTGGAGACCCAGTACTTC.

The CDR3 DNA reads as TGTGCCAGCTCACAAGGACAGGGGGGCAACACTGAAGCTTTCTTT. This gives the protein CASSQGQGGNTEAFF. V gene TRBV18 combines with J gene TRBJ1-1; 10 bases agree with TRBD1. V lost 4 bases to trimming and J lost 2 bases; unmatched junction nucleotides: 4. Germline assignment: CDR1 KGHSH and CDR2 LQKENI. The CDR3 length is 15 residues.

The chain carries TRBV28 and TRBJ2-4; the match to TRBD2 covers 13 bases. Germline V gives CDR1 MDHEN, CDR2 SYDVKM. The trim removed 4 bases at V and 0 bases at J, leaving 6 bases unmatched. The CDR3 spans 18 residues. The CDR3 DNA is TGTGCCAGCAGTTCCCCTACTAGCGGGAGGGTAGCCAAAAACATTCAGTACTTC. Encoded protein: CASSSPTSGRVAKNIQYF. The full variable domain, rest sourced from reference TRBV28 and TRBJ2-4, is DVKVTQSSRYLVKRTGEKVFLECVQDMDHENMFWYRQDPGLGLRLIYFSYDVKMKEKGDIPEGYSVSREKKERFSLILESASTNQTSMYLCASSSPTSGRVAKNIQYFGAGTRLSVL.